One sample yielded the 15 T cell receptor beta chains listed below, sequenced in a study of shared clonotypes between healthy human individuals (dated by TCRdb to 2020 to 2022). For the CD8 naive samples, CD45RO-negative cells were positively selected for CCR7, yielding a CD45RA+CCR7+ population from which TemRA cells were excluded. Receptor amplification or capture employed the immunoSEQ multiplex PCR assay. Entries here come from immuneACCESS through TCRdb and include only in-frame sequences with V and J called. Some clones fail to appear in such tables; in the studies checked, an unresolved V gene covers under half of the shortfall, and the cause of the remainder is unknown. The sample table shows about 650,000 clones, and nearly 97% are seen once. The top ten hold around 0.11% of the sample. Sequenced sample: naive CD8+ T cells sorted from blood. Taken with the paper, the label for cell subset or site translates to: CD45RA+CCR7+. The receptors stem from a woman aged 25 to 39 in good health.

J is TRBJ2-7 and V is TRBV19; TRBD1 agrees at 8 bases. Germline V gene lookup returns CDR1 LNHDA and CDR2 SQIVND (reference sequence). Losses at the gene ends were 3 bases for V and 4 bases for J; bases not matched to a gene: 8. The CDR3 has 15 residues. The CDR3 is CASSMDRENRYEQYF. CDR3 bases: TGTGCCAGTAGTATGGACAGGGAGAATCGTTACGAGCAGTACTTC. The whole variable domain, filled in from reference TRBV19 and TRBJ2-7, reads DGGITQSPKYLFRKEGQNVTLSCEQNLNHDAMYWYRQDPGQGLRLIYYSQIVNDFQKGDIAEGYSVSREKKESFPLTVTSAQKNPTAFYLCASSMDRENRYEQYFGPGTRLTVT.

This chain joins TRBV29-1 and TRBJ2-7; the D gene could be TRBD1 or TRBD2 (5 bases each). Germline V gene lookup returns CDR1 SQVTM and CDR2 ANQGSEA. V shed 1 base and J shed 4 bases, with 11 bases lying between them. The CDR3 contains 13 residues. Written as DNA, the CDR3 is TGCAGCGTTGAAGGGCCCAGGGAGTACGAGCAGTACTTC. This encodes CSVEGPREYEQYF.

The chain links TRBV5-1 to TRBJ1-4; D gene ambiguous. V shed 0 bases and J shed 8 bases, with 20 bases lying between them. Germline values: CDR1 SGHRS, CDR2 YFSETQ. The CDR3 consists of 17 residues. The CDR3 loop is CASSLGGVGESYEKLFF. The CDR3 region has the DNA TGCGCCAGCAGCTTGGGGGGAGTGGGCGAGAGCTACGAAAAACTGTTTTTT.

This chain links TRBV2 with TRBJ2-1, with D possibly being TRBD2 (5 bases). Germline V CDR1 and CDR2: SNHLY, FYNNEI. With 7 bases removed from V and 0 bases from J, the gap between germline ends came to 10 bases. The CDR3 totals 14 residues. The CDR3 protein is CASTSRSSYNEQFF. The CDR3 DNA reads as TGTGCCAGCACTAGCCGGAGCTCCTACAATGAGCAGTTCTTC.

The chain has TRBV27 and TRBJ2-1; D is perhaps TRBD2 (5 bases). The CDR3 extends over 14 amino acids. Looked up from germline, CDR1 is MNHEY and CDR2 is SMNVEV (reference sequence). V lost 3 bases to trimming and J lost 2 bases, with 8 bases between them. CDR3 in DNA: TGTGCCAGCAGTTTGAGGGCCCCCTACAATGAGCAGTTCTTC. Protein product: CASSLRAPYNEQFF.

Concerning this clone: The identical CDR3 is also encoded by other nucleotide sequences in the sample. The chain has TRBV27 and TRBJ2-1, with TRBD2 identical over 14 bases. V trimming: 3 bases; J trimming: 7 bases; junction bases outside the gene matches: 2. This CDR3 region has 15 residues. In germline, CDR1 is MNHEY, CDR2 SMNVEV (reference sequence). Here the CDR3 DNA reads TGTGCCAGCAGTTTCGGGACTAGCGGGAGAAATGAGCAGTTCTTC. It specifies CASSFGTSGRNEQFF.

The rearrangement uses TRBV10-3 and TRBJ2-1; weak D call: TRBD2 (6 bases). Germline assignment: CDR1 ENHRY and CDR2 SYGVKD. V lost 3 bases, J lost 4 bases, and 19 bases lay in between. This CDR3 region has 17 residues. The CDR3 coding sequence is TGTGCCATCAGTGACCCCGAGCAGCGGGCCCAATACAATGAGCAGTTCTTC. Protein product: CAISDPEQRAQYNEQFF.

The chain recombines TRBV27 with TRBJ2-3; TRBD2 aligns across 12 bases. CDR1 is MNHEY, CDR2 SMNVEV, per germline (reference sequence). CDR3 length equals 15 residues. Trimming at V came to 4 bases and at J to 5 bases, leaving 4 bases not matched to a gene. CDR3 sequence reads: CASSSSTSGRDTQYF. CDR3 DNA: TGTGCCAGCAGTTCGTCGACTAGCGGGAGAGATACGCAGTATTTT.

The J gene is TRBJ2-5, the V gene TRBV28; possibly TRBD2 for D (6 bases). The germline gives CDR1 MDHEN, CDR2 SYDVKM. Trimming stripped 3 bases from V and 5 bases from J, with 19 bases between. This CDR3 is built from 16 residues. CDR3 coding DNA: TGTGCCAGCAGTTTGCGGTGGCCCTTAGGAGGGGAGACCCAGTACTTC. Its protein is CASSLRWPLGGETQYF.

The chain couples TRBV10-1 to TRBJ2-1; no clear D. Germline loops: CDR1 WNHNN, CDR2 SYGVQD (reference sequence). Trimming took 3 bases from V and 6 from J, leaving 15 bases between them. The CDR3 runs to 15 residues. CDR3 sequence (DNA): TGCGCCAGCAGTGAAATCCCTAGTTCTCGCAATGAGCAGTTCTTC. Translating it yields CASSEIPSSRNEQFF.

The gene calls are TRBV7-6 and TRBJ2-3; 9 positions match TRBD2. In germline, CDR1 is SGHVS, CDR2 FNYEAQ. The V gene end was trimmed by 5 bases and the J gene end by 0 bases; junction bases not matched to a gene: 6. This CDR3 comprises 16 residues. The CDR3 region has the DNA TGTGCCAGCAGCCCGGGACTAGCACATAGCACAGATACGCAGTATTTT. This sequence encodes CASSPGLAHSTDTQYF.

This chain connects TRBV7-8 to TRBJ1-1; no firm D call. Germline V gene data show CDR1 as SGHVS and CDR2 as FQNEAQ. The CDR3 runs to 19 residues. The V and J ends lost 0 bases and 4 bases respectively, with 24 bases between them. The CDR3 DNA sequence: TGTGCCAGCAGCTTAGCGTTGGCCGGCGGGCTTTCGTTGTTCACTGAAGCTTTCTTT. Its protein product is CASSLALAGGLSLFTEAFF.

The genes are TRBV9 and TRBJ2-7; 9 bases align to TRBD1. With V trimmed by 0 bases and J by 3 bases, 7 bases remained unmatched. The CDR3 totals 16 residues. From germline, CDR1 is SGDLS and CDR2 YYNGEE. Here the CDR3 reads CASSVGFGQGFYEQYF. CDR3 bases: TGTGCCAGCAGCGTAGGGTTTGGACAGGGGTTCTACGAGCAGTACTTC.

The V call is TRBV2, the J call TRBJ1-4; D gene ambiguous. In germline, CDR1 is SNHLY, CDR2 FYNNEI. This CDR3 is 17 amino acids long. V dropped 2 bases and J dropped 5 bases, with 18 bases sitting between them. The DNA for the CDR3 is TGTGCCAGCAGTGAATCGGTTCGGGCAGGAAAAAATGAAAAACTGTTTTTT. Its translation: CASSESVRAGKNEKLFF.

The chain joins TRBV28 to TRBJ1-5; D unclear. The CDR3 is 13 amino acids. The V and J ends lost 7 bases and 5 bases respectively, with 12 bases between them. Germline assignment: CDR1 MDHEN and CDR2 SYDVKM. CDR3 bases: TGTGCCAGCACCCCGACGAGCCATCAGCCCCAGCATTTT. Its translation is CASTPTSHQPQHF.